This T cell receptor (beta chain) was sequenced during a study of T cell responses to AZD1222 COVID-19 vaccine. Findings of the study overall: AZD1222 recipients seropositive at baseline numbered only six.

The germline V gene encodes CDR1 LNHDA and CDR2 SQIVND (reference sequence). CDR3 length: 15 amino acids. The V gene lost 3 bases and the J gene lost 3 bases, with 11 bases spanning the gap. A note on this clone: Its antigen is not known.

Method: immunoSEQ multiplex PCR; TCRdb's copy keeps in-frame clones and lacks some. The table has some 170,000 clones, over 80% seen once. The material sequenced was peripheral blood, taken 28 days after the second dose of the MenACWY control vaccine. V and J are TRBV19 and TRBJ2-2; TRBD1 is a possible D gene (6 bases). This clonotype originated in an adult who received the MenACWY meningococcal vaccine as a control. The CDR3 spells CASSMEQGYTGELFF. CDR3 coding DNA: TGTGCCAGTAGTATGGAACAGGGATACACCGGGGAGCTGTTTTTT.